These 25 T cell receptor beta chains were sequenced from one sample in a study of identical twins. TCRdb re-called the 5' RACE reads with MiXCR, one entry per CDR3 protein. In the table there are more than 600,000 distinct CDR3 sequences, about 20% of which are singletons. These data also formed part of another study, on T cells expressing NK-cell markers.

Sequences were obtained from PBMCs. Every receptor here comes from a woman aged 18-29 years in good health.

This clonotype has just a few counts. The V and J genes are TRBV25-1 and TRBJ2-1, with D perhaps given as TRBD1 or TRBD2 (5 bases each). Germline CDR1 and CDR2: MGHDK and SYGVNS. The ends were cut back, 4 bases at V and 9 bases at J, with 10 bases in the middle. The CDR3 contains 12 residues. CDR3 residues: CASSVRGPEQFF. The CDR3 coding sequence is TGTGCCAGCAGTGTGAGGGGTCCTGAGCAGTTCTTC.

This clonotype came up many times. This chain joins TRBV6-2 or TRBV6-3 and TRBJ1-5; D call uncertain. CDR3 length: 14 residues. CDR1 is MNHEY and CDR2 is SVGEGT in the germline V gene. With 6 bases removed from V and 5 bases from J, the gap between germline ends came to 14 bases. This CDR3 reads CASSRPGTHQPQHF. Here the CDR3 DNA reads TGTGCCAGCAGCCGACCGGGCACGCATCAGCCCCAGCATTTT.

The CDR3 DNA sequence: TGTGCCAGCAGCGTAGCCATAAACACCGGGGAGCTGTTTTTT. It is translated as CASSVAINTGELFF. The chain is built from TRBV9 and TRBJ2-2; D is uncertain. The CDR3 length is 14 residues. Germline V gene data show CDR1 as SGDLS and CDR2 as YYNGEE. V lost 0 bases to trimming and J lost 2 bases, with 5 bases between them. The full variable domain, with the rest looked up from reference TRBV9 and TRBJ2-2, is DSGVTQTPKHLITATGQRVTLRCSPRSGDLSVYWYQQSLDQGLQFLIQYYNGEERAKGNILERFSAQQFPDLHSELNLSSLELGDSALYFCASSVAINTGELFFGEGSRLTVL.

Only a few counts were recorded for this clonotype. V is TRBV6-5 and J is TRBJ1-2; D ambiguous. This CDR3 is built from 12 residues. Trimming cost V 0 bases and J 4 bases, with 3 bases left between them. CDR1 and CDR2 from the germline V gene are MNHEY and SVGAGI. The CDR3: CASSYSPYGYTF. CDR3 sequence (DNA): TGTGCCAGCAGTTACTCGCCCTATGGCTACACCTTC.

V and J are TRBV6-5 and TRBJ2-7, with 7 bases identical to TRBD2. V lost 4 bases to trimming and J lost 3 bases; unmatched junction nucleotides: 6. This CDR3 is built from 14 residues. The germline V gene has CDR1 MNHEY and CDR2 SVGAGI. In nucleotides, the CDR3 is TGTGCCAGCAGTTTGGCGGGAGAGGGCTACGAGCAGTACTTC. It translates to CASSLAGEGYEQYF.

The chain uses TRBV20-1 and TRBJ1-2; unclear D gene. From germline, CDR1 is DFQATT and CDR2 SNEGSKA (reference sequence). The V gene lost 3 bases and the J gene lost 5 bases, with 13 bases spanning the gap. The CDR3 contains 13 residues. This CDR3 is CSARGSGDYGYTF. In nucleotides, the CDR3 is TGCAGTGCTAGGGGATCGGGAGATTATGGCTACACCTTC.

This clonotype was seen a few times. The chain has TRBV20-1 and TRBJ2-3; D possibly uses TRBD1 or TRBD2 (5 bases each). V was pared by 3 bases and J by 1 base, with 8 bases between. CDR1 and CDR2 (germline): DFQATT, SNEGSKA (reference sequence). The CDR3 has 13 amino acids. This CDR3 is CSARRDGTDTQYF. The CDR3 coding sequence is TGCAGTGCTAGGAGGGACGGCACAGATACGCAGTATTTT.

A few counts support this clonotype. The genes are TRBV20-1 and TRBJ1-2; no definite D call. V gave up 3 bases and J gave up 4 bases, with 12 bases separating them. Germline CDR1 reads DFQATT; CDR2 reads SNEGSKA (reference sequence). This CDR3 region has 13 residues. The CDR3 sequence is CSASLGDFYGYTF. The CDR3 nucleotides read TGCAGTGCTAGTCTCGGGGATTTCTATGGCTACACCTTC.

The sample holds a few counts of this clonotype. The chain carries TRBV20-1 and TRBJ1-6; D may be TRBD1 (5 bases). The length of the CDR3 is 14 residues. V lost 6 bases, J lost 8 bases, and 17 bases lay in between. Germline CDR1 is DFQATT and CDR2 is SNEGSKA (reference sequence). CDR3 in amino acids: CSATQGMGYSPLHF. The CDR3 DNA follows: TGCAGTGCGACCCAGGGTATGGGTTATTCACCCCTCCACTTT.

In DNA, the CDR3 is TGTGCCAGCAGCGCCGGACAAGGAAATTCACCCCTCCACTTT. It yields the protein CASSAGQGNSPLHF. The rearrangement uses TRBV7-9 and TRBJ1-6, with a possible D match to TRBD1 (5 bases). Per germline, CDR1 SEHNR and CDR2 FQNEAQ (reference sequence). CDR3 length: 14 residues. Trimming removed 5 bases at V and 7 bases at J, with 12 bases between.

This clonotype has more than one count but fewer than ten. V gene TRBV29-1 combines with J gene TRBJ1-2, with TRBD1 matching over 7 bases. The germline gives CDR1 SQVTM, CDR2 ANQGSEA. The trim removed 6 bases at V and 3 bases at J, leaving 7 bases unmatched. CDR3 size: 13 residues. This CDR3 reads CSVGPGQHYGYTF. CDR3 sequence (DNA): TGCAGCGTCGGACCGGGACAGCACTATGGCTACACCTTC.

The sample holds a few counts of this clonotype. This chain links TRBV11-3 with TRBJ2-5; the match to TRBD1 covers 8 bases. This CDR3 region has 14 residues. V lost 3 bases, J lost 3 bases, and 3 bases stayed unmatched. Germline values: CDR1 SGHNT, CDR2 YENEEA. The CDR3 nucleotides are TGTGCCAGCAGCTTCGACAGGGGAAAAGAGACCCAGTACTTC. Translating gives CASSFDRGKETQYF.

The chain carries TRBV5-1 and TRBJ1-1; possibly TRBD1 for D (5 bases). The V gene lost 3 bases and the J gene lost 3 bases, with 18 bases spanning the gap. Germline V CDR1 and CDR2: SGHRS, YFSETQ. This CDR3 region has 16 residues. CDR3 in DNA: TGCGCCAGCAGCTCCAGGGAGGGCGGTGAACACACTGAAGCTTTCTTT. Translating it yields CASSSREGGEHTEAFF.

This clonotype occurred many times. The chain uses TRBV9 and TRBJ2-1; D not certain. V was pared by 3 bases and J by 4 bases, with 2 bases between. CDR1 and CDR2 from the germline V gene are SGDLS and YYNGEE. The length of the CDR3 is 11 residues. The CDR3 nucleotides are TGTGCCAGCAGCGGATACAATGAGCAGTTCTTC. This codes for CASSGYNEQFF.

The V gene is TRBV10-3, the J gene TRBJ1-1; D call uncertain. The ends were cut back, 5 bases at V and 3 bases at J, with 10 bases in the middle. CDR3 size: 13 residues. The germline CDR1 and CDR2 sequences are ENHRY and SYGVKD. The CDR3 reads CAISSDGYTEAFF. The CDR3 DNA reads TGTGCCATCAGTTCGGACGGATACACTGAAGCTTTCTTT.

This clonotype was observed a handful of times. The chain carries TRBV9 and TRBJ1-2, with TRBD1 matching over 8 bases. The germline V gene has CDR1 SGDLS and CDR2 YYNGEE. V lost 3 bases and J lost 4; bases outside the gene matches: 8. This CDR3 is built from 15 residues. CDR3 region: CASSAGQGFRYGYTF. In nucleotides, the CDR3 is TGTGCCAGCAGCGCCGGACAGGGCTTTCGCTATGGCTACACCTTC.

This clonotype occurred once. V is TRBV3-1 and J is TRBJ2-6, with D maybe TRBD1 (5 bases). This CDR3 contains 17 residues. Germline loops: CDR1 LGHDT, CDR2 YNNKEL (reference sequence). The V gene lost 5 bases and the J gene lost 1 base, with 15 bases spanning the gap. The CDR3 DNA is TGTGCCAGCAGCAAAAGATCCGGACAATCTGGGGCCAACGTCCTGACTTTC. Its translation: CASSKRSGQSGANVLTF.

This clonotype was picked up a small number of times. V is TRBV7-2 and J is TRBJ2-1; D unclear. The germline V gene encodes CDR1 SGHTA and CDR2 FQGNSA. The CDR3 spans 13 residues. The germline V and J ends were trimmed by 2 bases and 10 bases, with 12 bases remaining between them. CDR3 residues: CASSLLDLREQFF. Here the CDR3 DNA reads TGTGCCAGCAGCTTACTAGACCTTCGAGAGCAGTTCTTC.

J is TRBJ1-6 and V is TRBV14; perhaps TRBD1 as D (5 bases). Between the trimmed V and J ends, which lost 4 bases and 8 bases, there was a span of 15 bases. Germline lookup yields CDR1 SGHDN and CDR2 FVKESK. CDR3 length equals 15 residues. The chain's CDR3 is CASSLRGRRDSPLHF. The DNA of the CDR3 is TGTGCCAGCAGCCTTAGGGGTCGTCGGGATTCACCCCTCCACTTT.

This clonotype was counted between two and nine times. The chain recombines TRBV6-5 with TRBJ1-3, with 7 bases that match TRBD1. This CDR3 has 15 amino acids. Germline V lookup: CDR1 MNHEY, CDR2 SVGAGI. V shed 4 bases, J shed 2 bases, and the junction held 5 bases outside the gene matches. Written as DNA, the CDR3 is TGTGCCAGCAGTTGGCGCGACAGGGCTGGAAACACCATATATTTT. As protein: CASSWRDRAGNTIYF.

This clonotype was detected only a few times. V is TRBV24-1 and J is TRBJ2-4, with 10 positions matching TRBD1. With V trimmed by 7 bases and J by 4 bases, 0 bases remained unmatched. The CDR3 is 13 amino acids. Germline assignment: CDR1 KGHDR and CDR2 SFDVKD. Here the CDR3 reads CATRGQGKNIQYF. In DNA, the CDR3 is TGTGCCACCAGGGGACAGGGGAAAAACATTCAGTACTTC.

This clonotype was seen a few times. The chain couples TRBV6-5 to TRBJ2-2; no reliable D call. Trimming shortened V by 4 bases and J by 4 bases, and 13 bases separated the two germline ends. Germline values: CDR1 MNHEY, CDR2 SVGAGI. The CDR3 runs 15 residues. The CDR3 sequence: CASSSLGVGTGELFF. CDR3 DNA sequence: TGTGCCAGCAGTTCCCTAGGAGTCGGCACCGGGGAGCTGTTTTTT.

This clonotype was detected only a few times. The chain joins TRBV5-5 to TRBJ2-7, with D maybe TRBD2 (6 bases). This CDR3 spans 16 amino acids. V lost 1 base, J lost 5 bases, and 19 bases lay in between. Germline CDR1 is SGHKS and CDR2 is YYEKEE (reference sequence). The CDR3 region has the DNA TGTGCCAGCAGCTTGCTTTCGAAGGGAGGTCTGGACGAGCAGTACTTC. Its translation: CASSLLSKGGLDEQYF.

This clonotype has more than one count but fewer than ten. The chain uses TRBV5-1 and TRBJ1-4; maybe TRBD1 (6 bases). CDR1 and CDR2 (germline): SGHRS, YFSETQ. CDR3 length equals 14 residues. With 2 bases removed from V and 8 bases from J, the gap between germline ends came to 13 bases. The CDR3 DNA follows: TGCGCCAGCAGCTTCGAACAGGGTAGAGAAAAACTGTTTTTT. It is translated as CASSFEQGREKLFF. The complete variable domain, with remaining parts taken from reference TRBV5-1 and TRBJ1-4, reads KAGVTQTPRYLIKTRGQQVTLSCSPISGHRSVSWYQQTPGQGLQFLFEYFSETQRNKGNFPGRFSGRQFSNSRSEMNVSTLELGDSALYLCASSFEQGREKLFFGSGTQLSVL.

V usage is TRBV20-1 and J usage is TRBJ2-5; 7 bases are a match to TRBD1. Germline V gene sequence: CDR1 DFQATT, CDR2 SNEGSKA (reference sequence). Germline trimming cut 8 bases from V and 1 base from J; bases unmatched to any gene: 13. The length of the CDR3 is 15 residues. Written as DNA, the CDR3 is TGCAGTCCAGCCGATCAAGGACAGGCCCAAGAGACCCAGTACTTC. It is translated as CSPADQGQAQETQYF.